This is a list of T cell receptor beta chains from one sample in a study of shared clonotypes between healthy human individuals. The data were produced by immunoSEQ multiplex PCR, yet TCRdb's version contains in-frame clones alone and is incomplete. The sample lists a few million clones, approximately 96% occurring once. The sequencing input was naive CD4+ T cells sorted from blood. The receptors here all came from a man aged 18 to 30 in good health. Both conserved end residues are part of each CDR3. Each record gives: D gene, J gene, clone size, V gene, CDR3 protein, CDR3 DNA. The D gene is left open where the match is weak. Only part of the rows carry a size: once, few, many, or a class if the clone is expanded.

d_gene: -; j_gene: TRBJ2-5; abundance: once; v_gene: TRBV7-6; CDR3aa: CASSPRSRNWETQYF; CDR3nt: TGTGCCAGCAGCCCACGATCGAGAAACTGGGAGACCCAGTACTTC
d_gene: TRBD1; j_gene: TRBJ1-2; abundance: once; v_gene: TRBV5-1; CDR3aa: CASSAGTAEYGYTF; CDR3nt: TGCGCCAGCAGCGCTGGGACAGCCGAATATGGCTACACCTTC
d_gene: -; j_gene: TRBJ1-4; abundance: -; v_gene: TRBV9; CDR3aa: CASSATTDPEKLFF; CDR3nt: TGTGCCAGCAGCGCTACGACAGATCCCGAAAAACTGTTTTTT
d_gene: -; j_gene: TRBJ1-2; abundance: -; v_gene: TRBV5-1; CDR3aa: CASSLEGLNYGYTF; CDR3nt: TGCGCCAGCAGCTTGGAGGGACTGAACTATGGCTACACCTTC
d_gene: TRBD2; j_gene: TRBJ2-1; abundance: once; v_gene: TRBV5-1; CDR3aa: CASSLGSASGGSEQFF; CDR3nt: TGCGCCAGCAGCTTGGGCAGCGCTAGCGGGGGGAGTGAGCAGTTCTTC
d_gene: TRBD1; j_gene: TRBJ2-7; abundance: -; v_gene: TRBV29-1; CDR3aa: CSVETGGAYEQYF; CDR3nt: TGCAGCGTTGAAACAGGGGGCGCCTACGAGCAGTACTTC
d_gene: TRBD2; j_gene: TRBJ2-3; abundance: once; v_gene: TRBV11-3; CDR3aa: CASSLGLAADTQYF; CDR3nt: TGTGCCAGCAGCCTCGGACTAGCGGCAGATACGCAGTATTTT
d_gene: TRBD1; j_gene: TRBJ1-4; abundance: -; v_gene: TRBV5-1; CDR3aa: CASTPTGGNEKLFF; CDR3nt: TGCGCCAGCACCCCGACAGGGGGGAATGAAAAACTGTTTTTT
d_gene: -; j_gene: TRBJ1-5; abundance: -; v_gene: TRBV9; CDR3aa: CASSKGGQPQHF; CDR3nt: TGTGCCAGCAGTAAGGGGGGGCAGCCCCAGCATTTT
d_gene: -; j_gene: TRBJ1-2; abundance: once; v_gene: TRBV2; CDR3aa: CASKPANYGYTF; CDR3nt: TGTGCCAGCAAACCGGCTAACTATGGCTACACCTTC
d_gene: TRBD1; j_gene: TRBJ2-7; abundance: once; v_gene: TRBV6-6; CDR3aa: CASRLTGDEQYF; CDR3nt: TGTGCCAGCAGGCTGACAGGGGACGAGCAGTACTTC
d_gene: -; j_gene: TRBJ2-5; abundance: once; v_gene: TRBV6-5; CDR3aa: CASSFGETQYF; CDR3nt: TGTGCCAGCAGTTTCGGAGAGACCCAGTACTTC
d_gene: -; j_gene: TRBJ1-4; abundance: -; v_gene: TRBV5-4; CDR3aa: CASSLDSNQLFF; CDR3nt: TGTGCCAGCAGCTTGGATTCAAATCAACTGTTTTTT
d_gene: -; j_gene: TRBJ2-7; abundance: -; v_gene: TRBV28; CDR3aa: CASSSTGPTSYEQYF; CDR3nt: TGTGCCAGCAGTTCTACAGGGCCAACCTCCTACGAGCAGTACTTC
d_gene: -; j_gene: TRBJ2-2; abundance: -; v_gene: TRBV9; CDR3aa: CASSVLESTGELFF; CDR3nt: TGTGCCAGCAGCGTCCTAGAAAGCACCGGGGAGCTGTTTTTT
d_gene: -; j_gene: TRBJ1-6; abundance: -; v_gene: TRBV30; CDR3aa: CAWISRPSNSPLHF; CDR3nt: TGTGCCTGGATCTCCAGACCTTCCAATTCACCCCTCCACTTT
d_gene: TRBD1; j_gene: TRBJ1-5; abundance: -; v_gene: TRBV18; CDR3aa: CASSSGQGGQQPQHF; CDR3nt: TGTGCCAGCTCCTCCGGACAGGGGGGGCAACAGCCCCAGCATTTT
d_gene: -; j_gene: TRBJ1-2; abundance: -; v_gene: TRBV28; CDR3aa: CASSLGRKSYGYTF; CDR3nt: TGTGCCAGCAGTTTAGGGAGGAAAAGCTATGGCTACACCTTC
d_gene: TRBD1; j_gene: TRBJ1-5; abundance: -; v_gene: TRBV7-2; CDR3aa: CASSLGGQGWSPQHF; CDR3nt: TGTGCCAGCAGCTTAGGGGGACAGGGATGGAGTCCCCAGCATTTT
d_gene: TRBD1; j_gene: TRBJ1-3; abundance: once; v_gene: TRBV4-1; CDR3aa: CASSRVQGAIAGNTIYF; CDR3nt: TGCGCCAGCAGCCGCGTACAGGGGGCGATCGCTGGAAACACCATATATTTT
d_gene: -; j_gene: TRBJ1-1; abundance: -; v_gene: TRBV5-6; CDR3aa: CASSLAGVLEAFF; CDR3nt: TGTGCCAGCAGCTTGGCCGGGGTCCTTGAAGCTTTCTTT
d_gene: TRBD1; j_gene: TRBJ1-1; abundance: -; v_gene: TRBV2; CDR3aa: CASREQGGLTEAFF; CDR3nt: TGTGCCAGCAGAGAACAGGGGGGTCTTACTGAAGCTTTCTTT
d_gene: TRBD2; j_gene: TRBJ2-3; abundance: -; v_gene: TRBV2; CDR3aa: CASKLAGGPGTQYF; CDR3nt: TGTGCCAGCAAGCTAGCGGGGGGGCCGGGCACGCAGTATTTT
d_gene: -; j_gene: TRBJ2-2; abundance: once; v_gene: TRBV27; CDR3aa: CASSLLGGPNTGELFF; CDR3nt: TGTGCCAGCAGTTTATTGGGGGGCCCGAACACCGGGGAGCTGTTTTTT
d_gene: TRBD1; j_gene: TRBJ1-1; abundance: -; v_gene: TRBV7-9; CDR3aa: CASSLRGGQHTEAFF; CDR3nt: TGTGCCAGCAGCTTGAGGGGGGGACAGCACACTGAAGCTTTCTTT
d_gene: -; j_gene: TRBJ1-1; abundance: once; v_gene: TRBV9; CDR3aa: CASSFREDTEAFF; CDR3nt: TGTGCCAGCAGCTTCAGGGAGGACACTGAAGCTTTCTTT
d_gene: -; j_gene: TRBJ1-1; abundance: -; v_gene: TRBV18; CDR3aa: CASSPARTTEAFF; CDR3nt: TGTGCCAGCTCACCAGCTCGGACCACTGAAGCTTTCTTT
d_gene: -; j_gene: TRBJ1-5; abundance: -; v_gene: TRBV6-1; CDR3aa: CASSEGTAQPQHF; CDR3nt: TGTGCCAGCAGTGAAGGGACTGCTCAGCCCCAGCATTTT
d_gene: TRBD1; j_gene: TRBJ1-1; abundance: once; v_gene: TRBV10-2; CDR3aa: CASSWTGDTEAFF; CDR3nt: TGCGCCAGCAGTTGGACAGGGGACACTGAAGCTTTCTTT
d_gene: -; j_gene: TRBJ2-3; abundance: once; v_gene: TRBV10-1; CDR3aa: CASSGGHGITDTQYF; CDR3nt: TGCGCCAGCAGTGGGGGACACGGAATCACAGATACGCAGTATTTT
d_gene: TRBD1; j_gene: TRBJ1-1; abundance: -; v_gene: TRBV5-1; CDR3aa: CASSLGAETGGKEAFF; CDR3nt: TGCGCCAGCAGTCTGGGGGCCGAAACAGGGGGCAAGGAAGCTTTCTTT
d_gene: TRBD1; j_gene: TRBJ1-2; abundance: -; v_gene: TRBV19; CDR3aa: CASSIRGQNYGYTF; CDR3nt: TGTGCCAGTAGTATACGGGGACAGAACTATGGCTACACCTTC
d_gene: -; j_gene: TRBJ2-1; abundance: -; v_gene: TRBV4-2; CDR3aa: CASSQERGGYNEQFF; CDR3nt: TGTGCCAGCAGCCAAGAGAGGGGGGGATACAATGAGCAGTTCTTC
d_gene: -; j_gene: TRBJ1-3; abundance: -; v_gene: TRBV4-1; CDR3aa: CASSQGQLSGNTIYF; CDR3nt: TGCGCCAGCAGCCAAGGACAGCTCTCTGGAAACACCATATATTTT
d_gene: TRBD1; j_gene: TRBJ2-2; abundance: -; v_gene: TRBV6-1; CDR3aa: CASKGAGGPGELFF; CDR3nt: TGTGCCAGCAAGGGGGCAGGGGGCCCCGGGGAGCTGTTTTTT
d_gene: -; j_gene: TRBJ2-1; abundance: -; v_gene: TRBV5-1; CDR3aa: CASSLVGNPYNEQFF; CDR3nt: TGCGCCAGCAGCTTGGTGGGAAACCCATACAATGAGCAGTTCTTC
d_gene: -; j_gene: TRBJ1-2; abundance: -; v_gene: TRBV2; CDR3aa: CASSSQGINYGYTF; CDR3nt: TGTGCCAGCAGTTCACAGGGAATCAACTATGGCTACACCTTC
d_gene: TRBD2; j_gene: TRBJ2-4; abundance: -; v_gene: TRBV27; CDR3aa: CASSLTSGAYIQYF; CDR3nt: TGTGCCAGCAGTTTGACTAGCGGGGCATATATTCAGTACTTC
d_gene: -; j_gene: TRBJ2-2; abundance: -; v_gene: TRBV2; CDR3aa: CASRTRVPYTGELFF; CDR3nt: TGTGCCAGTCGGACCAGGGTGCCTTACACCGGGGAGCTGTTTTTT
d_gene: TRBD1; j_gene: TRBJ2-3; abundance: once; v_gene: TRBV11-2; CDR3aa: CASSLGLTGASSTDTQYF; CDR3nt: TGTGCCAGCAGCTTAGGATTGACAGGGGCTAGTAGCACAGATACGCAGTATTTT
d_gene: TRBD1; j_gene: TRBJ2-1; abundance: -; v_gene: TRBV27; CDR3aa: CASSLPGGKIYNEQFF; CDR3nt: TGTGCCAGCAGTCTCCCAGGGGGAAAGATCTACAATGAGCAGTTCTTC
d_gene: -; j_gene: TRBJ2-5; abundance: -; v_gene: TRBV6-6; CDR3aa: CASSYSRGQETQYF; CDR3nt: TGTGCCAGCAGTTACTCAAGGGGGCAAGAGACCCAGTACTTC
d_gene: -; j_gene: TRBJ2-3; abundance: -; v_gene: TRBV5-1; CDR3aa: CASRPDTSTDTQYF; CDR3nt: TGCGCCAGCCGCCCGGACACGTCCACAGATACGCAGTATTTT
d_gene: -; j_gene: TRBJ2-5; abundance: -; v_gene: TRBV30; CDR3aa: CAWSQGETQYF; CDR3nt: TGTGCCTGGAGTCAGGGCGAGACCCAGTACTTC
d_gene: -; j_gene: TRBJ1-6; abundance: -; v_gene: TRBV30; CDR3aa: CAWSPDRTSSYNSPLHF; CDR3nt: TGTGCCTGGAGCCCTGACAGGACCAGCTCCTATAATTCACCCCTCCACTTT
d_gene: -; j_gene: TRBJ1-3; abundance: once; v_gene: TRBV10-3; CDR3aa: CAITGEAGNTIYF; CDR3nt: TGTGCCATCACAGGGGAAGCTGGAAACACCATATATTTT
d_gene: -; j_gene: TRBJ1-1; abundance: -; v_gene: TRBV28; CDR3aa: CASSPRGVGDTEAFF; CDR3nt: TGTGCCAGCAGTCCCCGCGGGGTGGGAGACACTGAAGCTTTCTTT
d_gene: TRBD2; j_gene: TRBJ2-3; abundance: -; v_gene: TRBV5-1; CDR3aa: CASSSGLAGATDTQYF; CDR3nt: TGCGCCAGCAGCTCTGGACTAGCGGGAGCGACAGATACGCAGTATTTT
d_gene: -; j_gene: TRBJ2-3; abundance: -; v_gene: TRBV5-1; CDR3aa: CASSAGTTSTDTQYF; CDR3nt: TGCGCCAGCAGCGCTGGGACAACTAGCACAGATACGCAGTATTTT
d_gene: -; j_gene: TRBJ2-7; abundance: -; v_gene: TRBV6-5; CDR3aa: CASSYVKSAEQYF; CDR3nt: TGTGCCAGCAGTTACGTCAAGTCGGCCGAGCAGTACTTC
d_gene: TRBD1; j_gene: TRBJ2-7; abundance: once; v_gene: TRBV5-6; CDR3aa: CASSWDRGSSYEQYF; CDR3nt: TGTGCCAGCAGCTGGGACAGGGGGTCCTCCTACGAGCAGTACTTC
d_gene: -; j_gene: TRBJ2-4; abundance: -; v_gene: TRBV5-4; CDR3aa: CASSLDGRGSLAKNIQYF; CDR3nt: TGTGCCAGCAGCTTGGATGGTAGGGGCTCGCTAGCCAAAAACATTCAGTACTTC
d_gene: -; j_gene: TRBJ1-3; abundance: -; v_gene: TRBV30; CDR3aa: CAWSVNTAGNTIYF; CDR3nt: TGTGCCTGGAGTGTAAATACAGCTGGAAACACCATATATTTT